This T cell receptor beta chain derives from a study of blood T cell repertoires in COVID-19. As for the study in general: From the United States, Italy and Spain came samples of acute and convalescent COVID-19.

Trimming removed 0 bases from V and 0 bases from J, with 5 bases in between. CDR1 is SNHLY and CDR2 is FYNNEI in the germline V gene. The CDR3 is 14 amino acids. Clones were sequenced by immunoSEQ multiplex PCR, and TCRdb holds only the in-frame ones, with some missing. This table has 48,000 or so clones, 65% to 90% appearing once. This clone showed up just a few times. A Seattle source enrolled patients during active infection and followed them longitudinally. The V gene is TRBV2, the J gene TRBJ1-1; D gene unclear. The sample comprised peripheral blood. This clonotype originated in a woman older than 75 with COVID-19, enrolled during active disease. CDR3 sequence reads: CASSEAFMNTEAFF. CDR3 coding DNA: TGTGCCAGCAGTGAAGCGTTTATGAACACTGAAGCTTTCTTT.